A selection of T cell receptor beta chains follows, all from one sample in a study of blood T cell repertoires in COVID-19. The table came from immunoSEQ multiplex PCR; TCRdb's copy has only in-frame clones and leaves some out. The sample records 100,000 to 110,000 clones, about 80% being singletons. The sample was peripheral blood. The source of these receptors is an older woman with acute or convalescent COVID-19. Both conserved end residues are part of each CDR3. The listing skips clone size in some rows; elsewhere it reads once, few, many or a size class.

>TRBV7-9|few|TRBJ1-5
CASSFTGINSNQPQHF
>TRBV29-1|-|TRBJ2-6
CSAGDRDNSGANVLTF
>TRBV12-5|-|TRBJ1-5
CASTGDNQPQHF
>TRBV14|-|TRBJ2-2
CASSLQGTGELFF
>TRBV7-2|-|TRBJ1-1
CASSFGPDTTEAFF
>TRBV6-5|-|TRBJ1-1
CASSYVPGQLNTEAFF
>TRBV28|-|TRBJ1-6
CASRPPGTDNSPLHF
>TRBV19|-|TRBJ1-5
CAGGGTGRDQPQHF
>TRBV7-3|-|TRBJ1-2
CASGDRAYGYTF
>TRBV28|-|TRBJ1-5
CASSAAGRDSNQPQHF
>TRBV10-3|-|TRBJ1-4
CAIGDRGAQKLFF
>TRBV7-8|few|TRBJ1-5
CASSLEFGYRYSNQPQHF
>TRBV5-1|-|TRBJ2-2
CASRQGNHNTGELFF
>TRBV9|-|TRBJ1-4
CASSVTGQNEKLFF
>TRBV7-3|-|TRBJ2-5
CASSLTPPGLDSETQYF
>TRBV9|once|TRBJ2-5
CASSERGGWETQYF
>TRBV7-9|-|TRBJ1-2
CASSRGGRTEGASDYGYTF
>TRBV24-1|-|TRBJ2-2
CATSVSSKLNGELFF
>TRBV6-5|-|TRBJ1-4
CASNPGGVKLFF
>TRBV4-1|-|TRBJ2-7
CASSLEGEQYF
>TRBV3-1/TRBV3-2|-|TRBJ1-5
CASSRRVNSNQPQHF
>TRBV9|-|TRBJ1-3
CASSVEGQGGNTIYF
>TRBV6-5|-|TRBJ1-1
CASSPTGATEAFF
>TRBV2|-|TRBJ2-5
CASSEVTGGSETQYF